This T cell receptor beta chain originates from a study of response to subunit inactivated influenza vaccine. MiXCR was run by TCRdb on the RT-PCR reads, yielding one entry per CDR3 protein. This table holds approximately 300,000 distinct CDR3 sequences, 22% found once. There are 13 residues in the CDR3. The V gene lost 3 bases and the J gene lost 3 bases, with 8 bases spanning the gap. Germline V gene sequence: CDR1 MNHEY, CDR2 SMNVEV (reference sequence). This clonotype was seen at least ten times. The sequence was obtained from a man aged 50-75 years who received an inactivated influenza vaccine. The chain is built from TRBV27 and TRBJ1-1; unclear D gene. The sequences come from PBMCs from blood, collected about 20 months after vaccination. CDR3 sequence: CASSFGWDTEAFF. CDR3 DNA sequence: TGTGCCAGCAGTTTCGGGTGGGACACTGAAGCTTTCTTT.